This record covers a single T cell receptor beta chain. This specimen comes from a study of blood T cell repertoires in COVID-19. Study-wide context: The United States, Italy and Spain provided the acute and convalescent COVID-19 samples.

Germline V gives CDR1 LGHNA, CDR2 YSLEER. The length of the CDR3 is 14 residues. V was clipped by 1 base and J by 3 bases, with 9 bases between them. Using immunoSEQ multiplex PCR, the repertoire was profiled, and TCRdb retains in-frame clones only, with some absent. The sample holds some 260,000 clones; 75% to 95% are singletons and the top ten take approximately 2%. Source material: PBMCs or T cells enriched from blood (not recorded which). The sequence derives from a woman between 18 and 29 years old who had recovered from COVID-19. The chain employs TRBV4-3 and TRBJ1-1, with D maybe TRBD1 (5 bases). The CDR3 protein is CASSQGAGDTEAFF. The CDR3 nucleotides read TGCGCCAGCAGCCAAGGGGCGGGGGACACTGAAGCTTTCTTT.